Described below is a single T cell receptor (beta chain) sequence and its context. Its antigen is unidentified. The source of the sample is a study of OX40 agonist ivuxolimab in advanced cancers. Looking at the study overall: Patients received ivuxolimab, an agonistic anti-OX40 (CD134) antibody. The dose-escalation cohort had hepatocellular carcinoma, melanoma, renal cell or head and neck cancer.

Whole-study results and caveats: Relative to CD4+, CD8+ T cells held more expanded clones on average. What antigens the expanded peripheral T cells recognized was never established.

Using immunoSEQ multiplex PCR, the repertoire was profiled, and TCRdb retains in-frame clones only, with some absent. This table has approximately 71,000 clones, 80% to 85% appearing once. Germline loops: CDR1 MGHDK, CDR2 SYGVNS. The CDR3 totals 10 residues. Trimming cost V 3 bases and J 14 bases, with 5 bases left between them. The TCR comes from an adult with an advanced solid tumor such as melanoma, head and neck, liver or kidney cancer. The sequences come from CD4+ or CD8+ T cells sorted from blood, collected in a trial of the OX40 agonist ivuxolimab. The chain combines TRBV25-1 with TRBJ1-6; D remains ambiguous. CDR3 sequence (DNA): TGTGCCAGCAGTGATGCCACCCTCCACTTT. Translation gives CASSDATLHF.